This TCR beta chain was documented in a study of vaccination effects on CD4 cells after COVID-19. Findings and caveats of the study: Nearly all vaccine-induced clones in healthy recipients recognized only SARS-CoV-2.

Using immunoSEQ multiplex PCR, the repertoire was profiled, and TCRdb retains in-frame clones only, with some absent. The data contain 74,000 or so clones, over 70% of them singletons. After expansion with viral peptide pools in the ViraFEST assay, antigen-specific CD4+ T cells were sequenced. Culture proceeded for approximately 9 days, and CD4+ T cells were then isolated. The study found no prior SARS-CoV-2 infection in the vaccine recipients, who tested negative for nucleocapsid antibodies. Turning to this clone: Antigen unknown.

V gave up 0 bases and J gave up 4 bases, with 6 bases separating them. Germline V gives CDR1 KGHSH, CDR2 LQKENI. The CDR3 runs to 13 residues. This sample comprised CD4+ T cells from PBMCs cultured with SARS-CoV-2 spike peptides, obtained before COVID-19 vaccination. This receptor was obtained from a human donor who received a COVID-19 vaccine. The chain recombines TRBV18 with TRBJ1-2, with D tentatively TRBD1 (5 bases). The CDR3 DNA follows: TGTGCCAGCTCACCACCCGGGACCTATGGCTACACCTTC. Its translation is CASSPPGTYGYTF.